Listed below are T cell receptor beta chains from one sample, sequenced in a study of blood T cell repertoires in COVID-19. Produced via immunoSEQ multiplex PCR; TCRdb's table is partial and in-frame only. The table records hundreds of thousands of clones, just over 85% of them present only once. Sequenced input: peripheral blood. Receptors originate from a man older than 75 with acute or convalescent COVID-19. Each CDR3 is given with its conserved first and last residue. D genes are given only for firm matches. The size field is filled for only some rows; it gives once, few, many or a size class.

clone size: -
D gene: TRBD1
V gene: TRBV5-5
J gene: TRBJ1-3
CDR3 DNA: TGTGCCAGCAGCTGGGTGACAGGGTCTGGAAACACCATATATTTT
CDR3 protein: CASSWVTGSGNTIYF

clone size: -
D gene: -
V gene: TRBV11-1
J gene: TRBJ2-2
CDR3 DNA: TGTGCCAGCAGCTTGCGGGTATCGCGCACCGGGGAGCTGTTTTTT
CDR3 protein: CASSLRVSRTGELFF

clone size: -
D gene: TRBD2
V gene: TRBV5-1
J gene: TRBJ2-5
CDR3 DNA: TGCGCCAGCAGCTCCGGGGGGGCCCTGCAAGAGACCCAGTACTTC
CDR3 protein: CASSSGGALQETQYF

clone size: -
D gene: -
V gene: TRBV12-3/TRBV12-4
J gene: TRBJ1-3
CDR3 DNA: TGTGCCAGCAGTCTTCTATCTGGAAACACCATATATTTT
CDR3 protein: CASSLLSGNTIYF

clone size: few
D gene: TRBD1
V gene: TRBV14
J gene: TRBJ2-7
CDR3 DNA: TGTGCCAGCAGCTCAGGGGGCTACGAGCAGTACTTC
CDR3 protein: CASSSGGYEQYF

clone size: -
D gene: -
V gene: TRBV29-1
J gene: TRBJ2-7
CDR3 DNA: TGCAGCGTCCGGGGCGGGACTTCGTGGGAGCAGTACTTC
CDR3 protein: CSVRGGTSWEQYF

clone size: -
D gene: TRBD1
V gene: TRBV18
J gene: TRBJ2-2
CDR3 DNA: TGTGCCAGCTCACGGGGACAGTCGAACACCGGGGAGCTGTTTTTT
CDR3 protein: CASSRGQSNTGELFF

clone size: -
D gene: -
V gene: TRBV3-1/TRBV3-2
J gene: TRBJ2-2
CDR3 DNA: TGTGCCAGCAGCCTTACAGCAAGGGAGCTGTTTTTT
CDR3 protein: CASSLTARELFF

clone size: -
D gene: -
V gene: TRBV11-2
J gene: TRBJ2-5
CDR3 DNA: TGTGCCAGCAGCTTAAGGCAGGGGATAATCCCGACCCAGTACTTC
CDR3 protein: CASSLRQGIIPTQYF

clone size: -
D gene: -
V gene: TRBV19
J gene: TRBJ1-6
CDR3 DNA: TGTGCCAGTAAATCGGACAGCGCCAATTCACCCCTCCACTTT
CDR3 protein: CASKSDSANSPLHF

clone size: few
D gene: -
V gene: TRBV7-2
J gene: TRBJ1-1
CDR3 DNA: TGTGCCAGTAGGGACATTATGAACACTGAAGCTTTCTTT
CDR3 protein: CASRDIMNTEAFF

clone size: -
D gene: TRBD1
V gene: TRBV2
J gene: TRBJ1-2
CDR3 DNA: TGTGCCAGCAGTGAAGCAAGGACAGGCAGCTACACCTTC
CDR3 protein: CASSEARTGSYTF

clone size: -
D gene: -
V gene: TRBV4-2
J gene: TRBJ2-5
CDR3 DNA: TGTGCCAGCAGCCAAGACGTCAGACAAGAGACCCAGTACTTC
CDR3 protein: CASSQDVRQETQYF

clone size: -
D gene: -
V gene: TRBV11-1
J gene: TRBJ1-6
CDR3 DNA: TGTGCCAGCAGCTTATACCTCAGTGGTGATAATTCACCCCTCCACTTT
CDR3 protein: CASSLYLSGDNSPLHF

clone size: -
D gene: -
V gene: TRBV2
J gene: TRBJ1-2
CDR3 DNA: TGTGCCAGCAGCTTAAACAGGGAGCTCTATGGCTACACCTTC
CDR3 protein: CASSLNRELYGYTF

clone size: -
D gene: -
V gene: TRBV7-2
J gene: TRBJ1-2
CDR3 DNA: TGTGCCAGCAGCTTAGAGGCCCCAGCGGCAGGCGGGCAGGGCTACACCTTC
CDR3 protein: CASSLEAPAAGGQGYTF

clone size: few
D gene: -
V gene: TRBV2
J gene: TRBJ1-4
CDR3 DNA: TGTGCCAGCAGTGCGGCTCTGGGCGAAAAACTGTTTTTT
CDR3 protein: CASSAALGEKLFF

clone size: -
D gene: -
V gene: TRBV5-4
J gene: TRBJ1-1
CDR3 DNA: TGTGCCAGCAGCCCCTGGGCATCGAACACTGAAGCTTTCTTT
CDR3 protein: CASSPWASNTEAFF

clone size: -
D gene: -
V gene: TRBV7-8
J gene: TRBJ2-5
CDR3 DNA: TGTGCCAGCAGCTCGACAGGGACCCAGTACTTC
CDR3 protein: CASSSTGTQYF

clone size: -
D gene: -
V gene: TRBV21-1
J gene: TRBJ2-7
CDR3 DNA: TGTGCCAGCAGCAAAGAGGGAGGGCCCTCCTACGAGCAGTACTTC
CDR3 protein: CASSKEGGPSYEQYF

clone size: -
D gene: TRBD2
V gene: TRBV19
J gene: TRBJ2-1
CDR3 DNA: TGTGCCAGTAGTATCCGCAGGACTAGCGGGTACAATGAGCAGTTCTTC
CDR3 protein: CASSIRRTSGYNEQFF

clone size: -
D gene: -
V gene: TRBV7-2
J gene: TRBJ1-2
CDR3 DNA: TGTGCCAGCAGCTTAGCGGAGGGGCCGGCTGGCTACACCTTC
CDR3 protein: CASSLAEGPAGYTF

clone size: -
D gene: -
V gene: TRBV7-9
J gene: TRBJ2-7
CDR3 DNA: TGTGCCAGCAGCTTAAACAAATTGAGGGACGAGCAGTACTTC
CDR3 protein: CASSLNKLRDEQYF

clone size: -
D gene: -
V gene: TRBV9
J gene: TRBJ1-2
CDR3 DNA: TGTGCCAGCAGCGTAGCTCGACTGAGCTATGGCTACACCTTC
CDR3 protein: CASSVARLSYGYTF

clone size: -
D gene: -
V gene: TRBV15
J gene: TRBJ2-3
CDR3 DNA: TGTGCCACCAGCAGAGCGAAACAACGCACAGATACGCAGTATTTT
CDR3 protein: CATSRAKQRTDTQYF

clone size: -
D gene: TRBD1
V gene: TRBV18
J gene: TRBJ1-1
CDR3 DNA: TGTGCCAGCTCACCTAACGGACAGGCCTCGTCGGCTTTCTTT
CDR3 protein: CASSPNGQASSAFF

clone size: -
D gene: -
V gene: TRBV18
J gene: TRBJ2-3
CDR3 DNA: TGTGCCAGCTCATCTCAACTTAGCGGTCCTCCGGCAGATACGCAGTATTTT
CDR3 protein: CASSSQLSGPPADTQYF

clone size: -
D gene: TRBD2
V gene: TRBV11-2
J gene: TRBJ2-5
CDR3 DNA: TGTGCCAGCAGCCCACGGGGGGGGTACCAAGAGACCCAGTACTTC
CDR3 protein: CASSPRGGYQETQYF

clone size: -
D gene: -
V gene: TRBV18
J gene: TRBJ1-2
CDR3 DNA: TGTGCCAGCTCACCAGTCTCTCAGGAGGGGATCTATGGCTACACCTTC
CDR3 protein: CASSPVSQEGIYGYTF

clone size: few
D gene: -
V gene: TRBV19
J gene: TRBJ1-6
CDR3 DNA: TGTGCCAGTAGTATAGGACAATATAATTCACCCCTCCACTTT
CDR3 protein: CASSIGQYNSPLHF

clone size: -
D gene: -
V gene: TRBV12-3/TRBV12-4
J gene: TRBJ1-1
CDR3 DNA: TGTGCCAGCAGCGAGCTTCTCAACACTGAAGCTTTCTTT
CDR3 protein: CASSELLNTEAFF

clone size: -
D gene: TRBD2
V gene: TRBV19
J gene: TRBJ2-5
CDR3 DNA: TGTGCCAGTAGTACCGAACGACTAGCGGGCGCAGAGACCCAGTACTTC
CDR3 protein: CASSTERLAGAETQYF

clone size: -
D gene: -
V gene: TRBV19
J gene: TRBJ2-7
CDR3 DNA: TGTGCCAGTCAAGGACAGTCTAACTACGAGCAGTACTTC
CDR3 protein: CASQGQSNYEQYF

clone size: -
D gene: -
V gene: TRBV5-6
J gene: TRBJ2-1
CDR3 DNA: TGTGCCAGCAGCGAATTGAGGGGGTACTACAATGAGCAGTTCTTC
CDR3 protein: CASSELRGYYNEQFF

clone size: once
D gene: TRBD1
V gene: TRBV19
J gene: TRBJ2-7
CDR3 DNA: TGTGCCAGTAGTAAGGGACAGGGTAGGGAGCAGTACTTC
CDR3 protein: CASSKGQGREQYF

clone size: few
D gene: -
V gene: TRBV19
J gene: TRBJ1-1
CDR3 DNA: TGTGCCAGTAGCCAGGGTTTGAACACTGAAGCTTTCTTT
CDR3 protein: CASSQGLNTEAFF

clone size: -
D gene: TRBD2
V gene: TRBV28
J gene: TRBJ2-7
CDR3 DNA: TGTGCCAGCCATTCCCGCGGGGCGGGAGGGAACGAGCAGTACTTC
CDR3 protein: CASHSRGAGGNEQYF

clone size: -
D gene: TRBD1
V gene: TRBV4-2
J gene: TRBJ2-5
CDR3 DNA: TGTGCCAGCAGCCAAGGGGGGACAGGGCAAGAGACCCAGTACTTC
CDR3 protein: CASSQGGTGQETQYF

clone size: once
D gene: TRBD1
V gene: TRBV18
J gene: TRBJ1-2
CDR3 DNA: TGTGCCAGCTCACCACTAGACAGGGACTATGGCTACACCTTC
CDR3 protein: CASSPLDRDYGYTF

clone size: -
D gene: TRBD2
V gene: TRBV29-1
J gene: TRBJ2-3
CDR3 DNA: TGCAGCGTCCATTCGCGGGAGGGGGCAGATACGCAGTATTTT
CDR3 protein: CSVHSREGADTQYF